This T cell receptor (beta chain) was recovered during a study of lymphopenia after photon versus proton radiotherapy (dated by TCRdb to the late 2010s). Turning to the overall study: The study compared the immunological effects of photon versus proton radiation therapy in patients with gastrointestinal tumors who developed high-grade lymphopenia. The goal of the study was to describe how the two radiation modalities differ in their effects on the immune system. A cohort of approximately 20 patients with gastrointestinal tumors who received either photon or proton therapy and subsequently developed lymphopenia was included. Broad study findings and their caveats: The survival association was assessed only in patients who died, and better survival with proton therapy was presented by the authors as a possibility rather than a demonstrated result. During treatment, patients who received proton therapy stayed relatively stable, whereas patients who received photon therapy lost naive T cells and TCR diversity and gained effector/memory populations. Across the cohort, among patients who died, a greater drop in TCR diversity after the nadir was inversely correlated with overall survival time. Once the lymphocyte count had reached its nadir, the repertoires of photon-treated patients showed oligoclonal expansion, particularly of CD8+ Temra cells, and this expansion drove the decline in diversity.

The CDR3 spans 13 residues, from the cysteine through the phenylalanine. Of the read, only the CDR3 DNA is kept; its 39 bases are in frame from base 1. The germline V gene (reference sequence) specifies GTSNPN as CDR1 and SVGIG as CDR2. Libraries were made using the immunoSEQ multiplex PCR assay. Alongside multiparametric flow cytometry, deep sequencing of rearranged TCR beta loci was used to profile the T cell repertoires. Drawn from immuneACCESS, this table holds only the in-frame rearrangements with V and J called that TCRdb kept. Clones are partly lost; checked studies trace under half to an unresolved V gene and leave the rest unexplained. The sample yields fewer than 25,000 clones; around 90% were counted once. The leading ten clones occupy roughly 9.7% of the sample. Notes on this clone: This receptor's antigen is unknown. Base quality data are lacking; no much larger clone is found one base away.

Sequenced material: peripheral blood, taken from a patient treated with proton-based radiotherapy. The chain joins TRBV30 to TRBJ1-2, with TRBD1 perhaps the D gene, on 5 matching bases. This TCR came from a woman between 65 and 79 years old with pancreatic cancer. Some clones in this sample may be carry-over from other donors' samples. CDR3 protein: CVRSQGWDYGYTF. The DNA is TGTGTCCGATCCCAGGGTTGGGACTATGGCTACACCTTC.